A selection of T cell receptor beta chains follows, all from one sample in a study of regulatory T cells in long-lasting Graves disease. TCRdb redid the calling of the multiplex PCR reads with MiXCR, one entry per CDR3 protein. This sample has 420,000 or so distinct CDR3 sequences, with around 17% found just once. These same data were also listed under a study on T cells in Graves' hyperthyroidism and ophthalmopathy.

Material: peripheral blood mononuclear cells (PBMCs), obtained at new diagnosis, from a patient treated with antithyroid drugs. The source is a woman between 18 and 29 years old with Graves disease. The CDR3 runs from the conserved cysteine through the conserved F or W. Each record gives: D gene, clone size, V gene, J gene, CDR3 protein, CDR3 DNA. A D gene is named only where the DNA matches it firmly. Clone size is given for some rows only: seen once, a few or many times, or a class if the clone is expanded.

-	-	TRBV9	TRBJ2-2	CASSVEQSNTGELFF	TGTGCCAGCAGCGTAGAACAGAGTAACACCGGGGAGCTGTTTTTT
TRBD2	many	TRBV27	TRBJ2-3	CASSLGGRWTDTQYF	TGTGCCAGCAGTTTAGGCGGGAGGTGGACAGATACGCAGTATTTT
TRBD1	many	TRBV7-2	TRBJ2-7	CASSTSGTGNAEQYF	TGTGCCAGCAGCACCTCCGGGACAGGGAATGCCGAGCAGTACTTC
TRBD1	few	TRBV7-3	TRBJ2-1	CASSLSRDVLIQGQGPYNEQFF	TGTGCCAGCAGCTTAAGTCGCGACGTCCTAATTCAGGGACAGGGTCCTTACAATGAGCAGTTCTTC
-	many	TRBV12-3/TRBV12-4	TRBJ2-7	CASSYSSATYEQYF	TGTGCCAGCAGTTATAGCAGCGCAACCTACGAGCAGTACTTC
TRBD2	-	TRBV5-6	TRBJ2-1	CASSFPRLANYRNEQFF	TGTGCCAGCAGCTTTCCCCGACTAGCGAACTACCGCAATGAGCAGTTCTTC
TRBD1	few	TRBV12-3/TRBV12-4	TRBJ2-3	CASSRDRDTQYF	TGTGCCAGCAGTCGGGACAGAGATACGCAGTATTTT
TRBD2	few	TRBV7-9	TRBJ2-5	CASSPRDYQQETQYF	TGTGCCAGCAGCCCCCGGGACTACCAACAAGAGACCCAGTACTTC
-	few	TRBV18	TRBJ1-6	CASSLGQSSYNSPLHF	TGTGCCAGCTCACTAGGGCAGAGCTCCTATAATTCACCCCTCCACTTT
-	many	TRBV3-1	TRBJ1-1	CASSYGGTEAFF	TGTGCCAGCAGTTATGGGGGGACTGAAGCTTTCTTT
-	-	TRBV19	TRBJ1-1	CASSNSGNTEAFF	TGTGCCAGTAGTAATTCAGGGAACACTGAAGCTTTCTTT
TRBD2	many	TRBV20-1	TRBJ2-7	CSAREEGAGLADYYEQYF	TGCAGTGCTAGAGAGGAAGGGGCCGGACTAGCCGATTACTACGAGCAGTACTTC
TRBD1	-	TRBV28	TRBJ1-2	CASSYYRGGGYTF	TGTGCCAGCAGTTACTACAGGGGCGGAGGCTACACCTTC
-	many	TRBV28	TRBJ1-4	CASSGSFFGEANEKLFF	TGTGCCAGCAGTGGGTCGTTTTTTGGGGAGGCTAATGAAAAACTGTTTTTT
-	many	TRBV5-1	TRBJ2-3	CASSNPTADTQYF	TGCGCCAGCTCCAACCCGACTGCAGATACGCAGTATTTT
-	-	TRBV20-1	TRBJ1-5	CSARNQDRFNQPQHF	TGCAGTGCTAGAAATCAAGACAGGTTCAATCAGCCCCAGCATTTT
-	few	TRBV11-2	TRBJ1-2	CASSLDGPSYGYTF	TGTGCCAGCAGCTTAGATGGTCCAAGCTATGGCTACACCTTC
-	many	TRBV27	TRBJ1-5	CASSPSPLSNQPQHF	TGTGCCAGCAGTCCGTCCCCATTGAGCAATCAGCCCCAGCATTTT
TRBD1	-	TRBV24-1	TRBJ1-2	CATRSGTAVENYGYTF	TGTGCCACCAGGTCCGGGACAGCTGTTGAAAACTATGGCTACACCTTC
-	many	TRBV12-3/TRBV12-4	TRBJ2-3	CASSVSTDTQYF	TGTGCCAGCAGCGTTAGCACAGATACGCAGTATTTT
-	-	TRBV30	TRBJ2-1	CAWSYDEQFF	TGTGCCTGGAGTTACGATGAGCAGTTCTTC
-	few	TRBV13	TRBJ1-6	CASSWGRNNSPLHF	TGTGCCAGCAGCTGGGGACGGAATAATTCACCCCTCCACTTT
-	few	TRBV7-9	TRBJ2-4	CASSLGVAKNIQYF	TGTGCCAGCAGCTTAGGGGTAGCCAAAAACATTCAGTACTTC
-	-	TRBV7-9	TRBJ2-2	CASSAYANTGDLFF	TGTGCCAGCAGCGCTTATGCGAACACCGGGGATCTGTTTTTT
-	many	TRBV10-3	TRBJ1-1	CAIRTAEMNTEAFF	TGTGCCATCAGGACAGCAGAGATGAACACTGAAGCTTTCTTT
TRBD2	few	TRBV28	TRBJ2-7	CDSSLGGVGSDEQYF	TGTGACAGCAGTTTGGGAGGGGTAGGGTCGGACGAGCAGTACTTC
TRBD2	many	TRBV4-2	TRBJ2-3	CASSQEGTSGSTDTQYF	TGTGCCAGCAGCCAGGAGGGGACTAGCGGGAGCACAGATACGCAGTATTTT
TRBD2	many	TRBV6-2/TRBV6-3	TRBJ2-1	CASSWPGLAYEQFF	TGTGCCAGCAGTTGGCCGGGACTAGCGTATGAGCAGTTCTTC
TRBD1	many	TRBV7-3	TRBJ2-1	CASSLLGQGYNEQFF	TGTGCCAGCAGCTTATTGGGACAGGGTTACAATGAGCAGTTCTTC
-	many	TRBV3-1	TRBJ1-1	CASSQRAPGMNTEAFF	TGTGCCAGCAGCCAGAGAGCACCTGGAATGAACACTGAAGCTTTCTTT